Below, 19 T cell receptor beta chains from the same sample are listed, as sequenced in a study of cytomegalovirus exposure and HLA in healthy donors. The PCR ran on 60 Vbeta and 13 Jbeta primers. The table came from immunoSEQ multiplex PCR; TCRdb's copy has only in-frame clones and leaves some out. The sample table sets out 55,000 to 85,000 clones. What was sequenced was PBMCs. These receptors were taken from a woman aged 25-40 years in good health and CMV-seronegative.

V usage is TRBV30 and J usage is TRBJ1-5; D is possibly TRBD1 (5 bases). The CDR3 length is 13 residues. The V gene's germline CDR1 is GTSNPN and CDR2 SVGIG (reference sequence). V was shortened by 3 bases and J by 9 bases, with 15 bases between the two germline ends. CDR3 nucleotides: TGTGCCTGGAGCGGGCAAACTGGGGCGCCCCAGCATTTT. This translates into CAWSGQTGAPQHF.

J is TRBJ1-1 and V is TRBV6-6; 8 nucleotides line up with TRBD1. The germline gives CDR1 MNHNY, CDR2 SVGAGI (reference sequence). CDR3 length equals 14 residues. V lost 7 bases, J lost 5 bases, and 9 bases stayed unmatched. CDR3 DNA: TGTGCCAGCAAAGGACAGGGATCAGGAACTGAAGCTTTCTTT. Protein sequence: CASKGQGSGTEAFF.

V usage is TRBV30 and J usage is TRBJ1-2, with 7 bases fitting TRBD1. The V gene end was trimmed by 8 bases and the J gene end by 3 bases; junction bases not matched to a gene: 15. The CDR3 is 15 amino acids. Germline V lookup: CDR1 GTSNPN, CDR2 SVGIG (reference sequence). CDR3 sequence reads: CAGTRGGGGDYGYTF. CDR3 bases: TGTGCCGGGACCCGGGGGGGAGGGGGCGACTATGGCTACACCTTC.

CDR3 in amino acids: CASSSVSGTGAYEQYF. The DNA of the CDR3 is TGTGCCAGCAGTTCGGTTTCCGGGACAGGGGCCTACGAGCAGTACTTC. The V call is TRBV27, the J call TRBJ2-7, with 10 bases that match TRBD1. V trimming: 4 bases; J trimming: 2 bases; junction bases outside the gene matches: 8. Germline CDR1 reads MNHEY; CDR2 reads SMNVEV (reference sequence). This CDR3 is built from 16 residues.

The chain uses TRBV29-1 and TRBJ1-4, with D tentatively TRBD1 (5 bases). V was pared by 6 bases and J by 8 bases, with 19 bases between. Germline loops: CDR1 SQVTM, CDR2 ANQGSEA. CDR3 size: 14 residues. In nucleotides, the CDR3 is TGCAGCGTGTCTCAGGGTACCTACGACGAAAAACTGTTTTTT. This codes for CSVSQGTYDEKLFF.

This chain joins TRBV5-1 and TRBJ2-3, with D tentatively TRBD2 (6 bases). The CDR3 has 16 residues. Looked up from germline, CDR1 is SGHRS and CDR2 is YFSETQ. Trimming pared 4 bases from V and 0 bases from J, leaving 15 bases between. The CDR3 DNA is TGCGCCAGCAGCCTCGGACTACGGACTAGCACAGATACGCAGTATTTT. Residues: CASSLGLRTSTDTQYF.

The chain has TRBV6-5 and TRBJ2-5; tentatively, D is TRBD2 (5 bases). TRBJ2-7 explains the end of the DNA better; the J call may be wrong. The CDR3 runs to 11 residues. CDR1 and CDR2 (germline): MNHEY, SVGAGI. The CDR3 coding sequence is TGTGCCGCTGAGGAGGTCAACGAGCAGTACTTC. This encodes CAAEEVNEQYF.

This chain joins TRBV5-1 and TRBJ2-2; D call uncertain. Trimming pared 5 bases from V and 1 base from J, leaving 9 bases between. The CDR3 has 14 residues. Germline V gene sequence: CDR1 SGHRS, CDR2 YFSETQ. The CDR3 here is CASSIQVNTGELFF. As DNA, the CDR3 is TGCGCCAGCAGTATCCAGGTGAACACCGGGGAGCTGTTTTTT. Together with reference TRBV5-1 and TRBJ2-2, the CDR3 gives the full variable domain: KAGVTQTPRYLIKTRGQQVTLSCSPISGHRSVSWYQQTPGQGLQFLFEYFSETQRNKGNFPGRFSGRQFSNSRSEMNVSTLELGDSALYLCASSIQVNTGELFFGEGSRLTVL.

The chain couples TRBV7-2 to TRBJ1-6; D remains unclear. Trimming removed 1 base at V and 0 bases at J, with 7 bases between. CDR1 SGHTA and CDR2 FQGNSA come from the germline V gene. The CDR3 spans 16 residues. The DNA for the CDR3 is TGTGCCAGCAGCTTAGGGCGGAGCTCCTATAATTCACCCCTCCACTTT. This codes for CASSLGRSSYNSPLHF.

V usage is TRBV7-9 and J usage is TRBJ2-5; TRBD1 matches 8 bases. V shed 7 bases, J shed 5 bases, and the junction held 12 bases outside the gene matches. This CDR3 is 15 amino acids long. CDR1 and CDR2 from the germline V gene are SEHNR and FQNEAQ (reference sequence). The CDR3 is CASTDDRGAGETQYF. CDR3 in DNA: TGTGCCAGCACCGACGACAGGGGCGCAGGGGAGACCCAGTACTTC.

The rearrangement links TRBV7-9 to TRBJ2-7; 8 bases are shared with TRBD1. V dropped 5 bases and J dropped 0; count of bases not matched to a gene: 6. Germline V gives CDR1 SEHNR, CDR2 FQNEAQ (reference sequence). The CDR3 loop spans 15 amino acids. The CDR3 nucleotides are TGTGCCAGCAGCCAGGGACAGGCCCTCTCCTACGAGCAGTACTTC. It yields the protein CASSQGQALSYEQYF.

The V call is TRBV14, the J call TRBJ2-1; 8 nucleotides line up with TRBD2. CDR3 length equals 17 residues. Germline trimming cut 1 base from V and 6 bases from J; bases unmatched to any gene: 11. Germline V gene sequence: CDR1 SGHDN, CDR2 FVKESK. CDR3 amino acids: CASSQVVGGRWSNEQFF. CDR3 nucleotide sequence: TGTGCCAGCAGCCAAGTGGTAGGCGGGAGGTGGTCCAATGAGCAGTTCTTC.

The gene calls are TRBV15 and TRBJ2-2; D is uncertain. CDR3 length: 12 residues. V lost 6 bases and J lost 9, with 11 bases in between. In germline, CDR1 is LNHNV, CDR2 YYDKDF (reference sequence). The CDR3 sequence is CATRSRPRELFF. The CDR3 bases are TGTGCCACCAGAAGCCGTCCCCGGGAGCTGTTTTTT.

V and J are TRBV25-1 and TRBJ2-6; tentative D call: TRBD2 (6 bases). Germline V gene data show CDR1 as MGHDK and CDR2 as SYGVNS. Trimming took 3 bases from V and 2 from J, leaving 8 bases between them. The CDR3 runs 15 residues. The CDR3 DNA reads TGTGCCAGCAGTGAGCGGGGCGCTGGGGCCAACGTCCTGACTTTC. Encoded protein: CASSERGAGANVLTF.

The chain uses TRBV27 and TRBJ1-1, with D possibly being TRBD1 (6 bases). CDR1 and CDR2 (germline): MNHEY, SMNVEV (reference sequence). Trimming took 5 bases from V and 11 from J, leaving 18 bases between them. The CDR3 runs 13 residues. As DNA, the CDR3 is TGTGCCAGCAGTCCAATAACCACAGGGCTGGCTTTCTTT. Translation: CASSPITTGLAFF.

The CDR3 sequence is CASSRGQGRTEAFF. The CDR3 DNA follows: TGTGCCAGCAGCCGGGGACAGGGGAGGACTGAAGCTTTCTTT. The chain combines TRBV7-8 with TRBJ1-1, with 10 bases that match TRBD1. V shed 5 bases and J 5 bases; nucleotides not matched to a gene: 5. The CDR3 consists of 14 residues. The germline V gene has CDR1 SGHVS and CDR2 FQNEAQ.

V gene TRBV9 combines with J gene TRBJ2-7; 11 nucleotides align to TRBD1. With V trimmed by 4 bases and J by 1 base, 10 bases remained unmatched. This CDR3 spans 17 amino acids. The germline V gene encodes CDR1 SGDLS and CDR2 YYNGEE. The CDR3 coding sequence is TGTGCCAGCAGCCACGACAGGACAGGGGGCGGGTCCTACGAGCAGTACTTC. Protein product: CASSHDRTGGGSYEQYF.

This chain connects TRBV5-6 to TRBJ2-5; D gene ambiguous. V lost 5 bases and J lost 3, with 11 bases in between. The CDR3 is 13 residues long. CDR1 SGHDT and CDR2 YYEEEE come from the germline V gene. Here the CDR3 DNA reads TGTGCCAGCAGACGGGTACCTAAAGAGACCCAGTACTTC. The encoded protein is CASRRVPKETQYF.

The gene calls are TRBV5-1 and TRBJ2-5; D is unresolved. The CDR3 runs to 16 residues. In germline, CDR1 is SGHRS, CDR2 YFSETQ. V lost 4 bases, J lost 2 bases, and 18 bases lay in between. The CDR3 coding sequence is TGCGCCAGCAGCCCACCGGGTACAAGGTGGCAAGAGACCCAGTACTTC. It encodes CASSPPGTRWQETQYF.